This record concerns one T cell receptor beta chain sequence. Its cognate antigen is unknown. There are 17 residues in the CDR3. Trimming cost V 2 bases and J 6 bases, with 17 bases left between them. Germline V gives CDR1 SNHLY, CDR2 FYNNEI. Specified treatment: over 15 received Ad26.COV2.S at low or high dose, single or two shots; 5 received placebo; per-sample allocation not given. Following the first vaccine or placebo injection, samples were taken on day 63. The sample comes from a study of Ad26.COV2.S vaccination and SARS-CoV-2 variants. Study in general: Intramuscularly, Ad26.COV2.S was given either once or twice, 56 days apart. Findings and limits, study-wide: In TCR breadth and depth analyses, total T cell responses may have been underestimated. Reports say spike-specific CD8+ and CD4+ T cell responses covered substantial breadth after vaccination.

Clones were read by immunoSEQ multiplex PCR, and TCRdb kept only the in-frame ones, dropping some. The sample includes about 370,000 clones, around 85% of them seen just once. This receptor was obtained from a person between 18 and 65 years old who received the Ad26.COV2.S COVID-19 vaccine or a placebo. The sequences come from peripheral blood, collected in a trial of Ad26.COV2.S vaccine versus placebo. The chain links TRBV2 to TRBJ1-6; the D is unclear. CDR3 in DNA: TGTGCCAGCAGTGAAATTGTGCGGACCGTCTCTAATTCACCCCTCCACTTT. Translation: CASSEIVRTVSNSPLHF.